The T cell receptor beta chain described here comes from a study of Graves' ophthalmopathy and Graves' hyperthyroidism. The CDR3 contains 15 residues. Germline V gives CDR1 SGDLS, CDR2 YYNGEE. V shed 4 bases, J shed 6 bases, and the junction held 8 bases outside the gene matches. Study outcomes and limitations: Blood shared most expanded thyroid clonotypes above 0.001 frequency.

Amplification targeted the TCR beta CDR3 regions, with RNA transcripts as the source material. RT-PCR in the first round used HTBI primers; a second-round multiplex PCR followed. TCRdb called the multiplex PCR reads again in MiXCR, with one record for every CDR3 protein. The repertoire consists of 620,000 or so distinct CDR3 sequences, with 20% to 25% occurring once and the leading ten covering 7.1%. Hyperthyroidism counted as stable given no ophthalmopathy within 18 months of follow-up. In regard to this clonotype: Its target is not known.

What was sequenced was peripheral blood. The chain employs TRBV9 and TRBJ1-1; 11 positions match TRBD1. This clonotype originated in a woman younger than 35 with stable Graves' hyperthyroidism. Some clones in this sample may be carry-over from other donors' samples. The CDR3 sequence: CASSYLPGQGAEAFF. The CDR3 bases are TGTGCCAGCAGCTACTTACCGGGACAGGGGGCTGAAGCTTTCTTT.